Listed here are 17 T cell receptor beta chains from one sample, sequenced in a study of T cells in Graves' hyperthyroidism and ophthalmopathy. Amplification targeted TCR beta CDR3 regions from RNA transcripts. RT-PCR in the first round (using the HTBI primer set) targeted the TCR CDR3. TCRdb recomputed calls from the multiplex PCR reads with MiXCR, one row per CDR3 protein. The table lists 310,000 or so distinct CDR3 sequences, about a sixth of them singletons. The sample comprised blood. These receptors were collected from a woman between 55 and 75 years old with Graves' ophthalmopathy.

This clonotype was observed many times. The CDR3 DNA reads as TGCAGTGCCGGGGGAGCAACTACTAGCGGGAGTTACGAGCAGTACTTC. Its translation is CSAGGATTSGSYEQYF. The chain combines TRBV20-1 with TRBJ2-7, with TRBD2 identical over 11 bases. There are 16 residues in the CDR3. The germline V gene encodes CDR1 DFQATT and CDR2 SNEGSKA (reference sequence). V dropped 6 bases and J dropped 4; count of bases not matched to a gene: 14.

This clonotype was counted between two and nine times. The V gene is TRBV3-1, the J gene TRBJ2-7, with D maybe TRBD1 (6 bases). V lost 1 base, J lost 2 bases, and 9 bases lay in between. The CDR3 sequence is 14 residues long. Germline V gene lookup returns CDR1 LGHDT and CDR2 YNNKEL (reference sequence). CDR3 nucleotides: TGTGCCAGCAGCCAAGGGGACACAACCTACGAGCAGTACTTC. Translation gives CASSQGDTTYEQYF.

The V gene is TRBV29-1, the J gene TRBJ2-2; D is perhaps TRBD1 or TRBD2 (7 bases each). Germline CDR1 SQVTM, CDR2 ANQGSEA. This CDR3 region has 15 residues. V lost 7 bases to trimming and J lost 4 bases, with 19 bases between them. The DNA of the CDR3 is TGCAGCGCTCGGGGCAGGGGGGGGGCCACCGGGGAGCTGTTTTTT. Protein sequence: CSARGRGGATGELFF.

In regard to this clonotype: The junction shows a germline mismatch at one end, possibly a read error. The rearrangement links TRBV12-3 or TRBV12-4 to TRBJ2-5; 12 bases line up with TRBD1. This CDR3 has 17 residues. The CDR3 DNA follows: TGTGTCAGCAGTTTAAGGGGGACAGGGGGCTTCCAAGAGACCCAGTACTTC. This codes for CVSSLRGTGGFQETQYF.

This clonotype appeared a few times. V usage is TRBV18 and J usage is TRBJ2-7, with 9 nucleotides matching TRBD1. V gave up 3 bases and J gave up 3 bases; unmatched junction bases: 3. The CDR3 is 14 residues long. The germline CDR1 and CDR2 sequences are KGHSH and LQKENI. This chain's CDR3 is CASSPRDRVYEQYF. In DNA form, the CDR3 reads TGTGCCAGCTCACCCCGGGACAGGGTCTACGAGCAGTACTTC.

This clonotype was detected ten times or more. The V and J genes are TRBV19 and TRBJ2-7, with D tentatively TRBD2 (6 bases). Germline values: CDR1 LNHDA, CDR2 SQIVND (reference sequence). Trimming shortened V by 8 bases and J by 3 bases, and 14 bases separated the two germline ends. This CDR3 region has 13 residues. The CDR3: CASGGTVIYEQYF. The CDR3 DNA reads as TGTGCCAGTGGCGGGACGGTGATCTACGAGCAGTACTTC.

This clonotype was counted at least ten times. The chain combines TRBV5-6 with TRBJ2-7; 10 bases align to TRBD1. The junction had 15 bases not matched to a gene; V was cut back by 4 bases and J by 2 bases. The CDR3 totals 18 residues. Germline-derived CDR1 and CDR2 are SGHDT and YYEEEE. This chain's CDR3 is CASSLLGAGTGDPYEQYF. The DNA for the CDR3 is TGTGCCAGCAGCCTCCTCGGAGCGGGGACAGGGGACCCCTACGAGCAGTACTTC.

This clonotype has ten or more counts. This chain links TRBV9 with TRBJ1-2; D gene ambiguous. Germline V gene sequence: CDR1 SGDLS, CDR2 YYNGEE. The CDR3 consists of 12 residues. V dropped 2 bases and J dropped 3 bases, with 5 bases sitting between them. CDR3 residues: CASSVMDYGYTF. The CDR3 DNA sequence: TGTGCCAGCAGCGTTATGGACTATGGCTACACCTTC.

This clonotype was counted ten times or more. This chain uses TRBV6-1 with TRBJ2-7; D possibly corresponds to TRBD1 (6 bases). Trimming took off 5 bases at V and 0 bases at J, with 17 bases between the two ends. CDR1 is MNHNS, CDR2 SASEGT, per germline. The CDR3 is 16 residues long. In nucleotides, the CDR3 is TGTGCCAGCAGTCAAAGACGGGACACCAGCTCCTACGAGCAGTACTTC. Translation: CASSQRRDTSSYEQYF.

This clonotype came up a few times. Since the CDR3 does not end with the conserved phenylalanine or tryptophan, this likely comes from a read error. The rearrangement joins TRBV20-1 to TRBJ2-5; 8 nucleotides line up with TRBD1. V dropped 5 bases and J dropped 5; count of bases not matched to a gene: 10. This CDR3 has 14 residues. Germline CDR1 and CDR2: DFQATT and SNEGSKA (reference sequence). The CDR3 sequence: CSALDRVGSETQYL. The CDR3 DNA follows: TGCAGTGCTCTGGACAGGGTTGGTTCGGAGACCCAGTACCTC.

J is TRBJ2-5 and V is TRBV6-1; D is unclear. With 6 bases removed from V and 5 bases from J, the gap between germline ends came to 13 bases. This CDR3 contains 13 residues. Looked up from germline, CDR1 is MNHNS and CDR2 is SASEGT. CDR3 protein: CASRGGVGETQYF. DNA of the CDR3: TGTGCCAGCAGGGGTGGGGTTGGGGAGACCCAGTACTTC.

This clonotype was recorded many times. The V call is TRBV6-1, the J call TRBJ1-4; a possible D gene is TRBD1 (5 bases). V lost 6 bases and J lost 10, with 12 bases in between. This CDR3 spans 12 amino acids. The germline CDR1 and CDR2 sequences are MNHNS and SASEGT. Here the CDR3 DNA reads TGTGCCAGCAGCCCCGGCGACAGAAAACTGTTTTTT. Translating gives CASSPGDRKLFF.

This clonotype was seen ten or more times. CDR3 region: CASSGLSGKGSPLHF. In nucleotides, the CDR3 is TGTGCCAGCAGTGGCCTTTCGGGAAAAGGTTCACCCCTCCACTTT. The chain uses TRBV2 and TRBJ1-6; D ambiguous. Germline CDR1 and CDR2: SNHLY and FYNNEI. V lost 4 bases and J 9 bases, leaving 16 bases between the germline ends. CDR3 size: 15 residues.

At least ten counts were recorded for this clonotype. The chain has TRBV28 and TRBJ1-5; D is unresolved. V lost 5 bases and J 5 bases, leaving 7 bases between the germline ends. Germline loops: CDR1 MDHEN, CDR2 SYDVKM. The CDR3 length is 12 residues. The CDR3 spells CASSPRDQPQHF. CDR3 in DNA: TGTGCCAGCAGTCCCCGGGATCAGCCCCAGCATTTT.

This clonotype has a count of ten or more. The rearrangement uses TRBV3-1 and TRBJ1-2; D uncertain. V was clipped by 6 bases and J by 0 bases, with 8 bases between them. CDR3 length: 13 residues. The germline CDR1 and CDR2 sequences are LGHDT and YNNKEL (reference sequence). The CDR3 DNA reads TGTGCCAGCAGTCACGTTACTAACTATGGCTACACCTTC. Protein sequence: CASSHVTNYGYTF.

This clonotype has at least ten counts. The chain carries TRBV12-3 or TRBV12-4 and TRBJ2-7; perhaps TRBD1 as D (6 bases). The CDR3 length is 14 residues. V was shortened by 5 bases and J by 3 bases, with 14 bases between the two germline ends. CDR3 amino acids: CASSPRDIIYEQYF. The CDR3 DNA reads as TGTGCCAGCAGTCCTAGGGACATAATCTACGAGCAGTACTTC.

The chain combines TRBV5-5 with TRBJ1-5; 9 nucleotides align to TRBD1. The CDR3 runs to 16 residues. From germline, CDR1 is SGHKS and CDR2 YYEKEE (reference sequence). Germline trimming cut 1 base from V and 7 bases from J; bases unmatched to any gene: 9. Here the CDR3 DNA reads TGTGCCAGCAGCTTGAATTTCGGGGACAGGGAACAGCCCCAGCATTTT. As protein: CASSLNFGDREQPQHF.